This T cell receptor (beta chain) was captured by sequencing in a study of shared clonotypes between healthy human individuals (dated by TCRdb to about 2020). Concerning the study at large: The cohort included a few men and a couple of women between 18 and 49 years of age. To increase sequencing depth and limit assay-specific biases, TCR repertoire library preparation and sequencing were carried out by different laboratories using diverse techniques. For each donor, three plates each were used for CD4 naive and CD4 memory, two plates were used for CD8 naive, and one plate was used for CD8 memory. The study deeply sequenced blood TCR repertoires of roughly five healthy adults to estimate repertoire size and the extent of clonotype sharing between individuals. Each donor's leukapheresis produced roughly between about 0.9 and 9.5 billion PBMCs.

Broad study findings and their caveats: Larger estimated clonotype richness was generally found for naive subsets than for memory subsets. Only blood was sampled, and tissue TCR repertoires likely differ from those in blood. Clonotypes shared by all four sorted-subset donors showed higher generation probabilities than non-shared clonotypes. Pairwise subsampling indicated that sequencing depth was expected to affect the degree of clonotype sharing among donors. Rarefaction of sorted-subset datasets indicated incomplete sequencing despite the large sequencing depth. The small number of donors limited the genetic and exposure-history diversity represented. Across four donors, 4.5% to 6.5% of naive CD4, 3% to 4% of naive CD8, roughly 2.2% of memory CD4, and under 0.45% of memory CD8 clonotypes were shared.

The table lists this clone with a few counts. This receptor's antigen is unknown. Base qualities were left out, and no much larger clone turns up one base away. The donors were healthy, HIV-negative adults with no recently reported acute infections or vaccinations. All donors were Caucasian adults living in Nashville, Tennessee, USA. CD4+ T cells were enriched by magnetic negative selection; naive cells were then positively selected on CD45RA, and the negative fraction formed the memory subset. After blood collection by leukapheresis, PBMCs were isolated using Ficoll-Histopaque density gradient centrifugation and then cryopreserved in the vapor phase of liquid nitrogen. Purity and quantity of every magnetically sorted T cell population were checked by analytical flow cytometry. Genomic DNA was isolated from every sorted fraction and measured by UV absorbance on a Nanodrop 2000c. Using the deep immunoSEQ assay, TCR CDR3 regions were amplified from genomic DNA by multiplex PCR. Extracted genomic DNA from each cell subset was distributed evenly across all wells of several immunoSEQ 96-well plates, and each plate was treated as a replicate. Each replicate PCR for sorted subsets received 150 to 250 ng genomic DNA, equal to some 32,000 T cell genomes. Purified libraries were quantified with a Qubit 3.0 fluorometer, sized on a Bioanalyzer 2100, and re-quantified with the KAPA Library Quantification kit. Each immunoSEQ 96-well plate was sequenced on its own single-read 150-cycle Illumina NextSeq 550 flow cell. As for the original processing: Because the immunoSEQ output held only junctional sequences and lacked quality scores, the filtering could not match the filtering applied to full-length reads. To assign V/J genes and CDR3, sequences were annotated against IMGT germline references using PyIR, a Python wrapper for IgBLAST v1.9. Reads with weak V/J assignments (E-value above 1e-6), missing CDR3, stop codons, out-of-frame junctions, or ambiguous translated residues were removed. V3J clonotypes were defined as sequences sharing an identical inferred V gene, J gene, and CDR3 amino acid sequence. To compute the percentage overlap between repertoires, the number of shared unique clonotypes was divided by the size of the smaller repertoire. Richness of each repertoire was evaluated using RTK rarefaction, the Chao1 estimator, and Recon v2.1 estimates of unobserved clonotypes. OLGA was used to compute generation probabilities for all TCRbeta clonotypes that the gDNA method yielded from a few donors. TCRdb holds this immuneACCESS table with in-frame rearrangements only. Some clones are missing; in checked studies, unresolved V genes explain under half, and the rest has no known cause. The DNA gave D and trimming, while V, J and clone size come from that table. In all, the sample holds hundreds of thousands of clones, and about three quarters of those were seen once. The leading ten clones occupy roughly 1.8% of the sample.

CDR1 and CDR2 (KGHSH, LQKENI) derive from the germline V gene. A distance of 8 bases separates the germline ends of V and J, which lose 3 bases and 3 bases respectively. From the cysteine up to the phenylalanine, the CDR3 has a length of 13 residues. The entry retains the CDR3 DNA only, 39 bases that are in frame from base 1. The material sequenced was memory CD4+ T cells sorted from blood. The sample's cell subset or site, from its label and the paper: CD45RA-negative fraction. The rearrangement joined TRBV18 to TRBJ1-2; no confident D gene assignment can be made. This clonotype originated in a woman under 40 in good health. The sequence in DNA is TGTGCCAGCTCACCCAATATCGACTATGGCTACACCTTC. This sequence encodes CASSPNIDYGYTF. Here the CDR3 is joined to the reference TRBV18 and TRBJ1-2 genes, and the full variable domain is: NAGVMQNPRHLVRRRGQEARLRCSPMKGHSHVYWYRQLPEEGLKFMVYLQKENIIDESGMPKERFSAEFPKEGPSILRIQQVVRGDSAAYFCASSPNIDYGYTFGSGTRLTVV.